This is a list of T cell receptor beta chains from one sample in a study of a mutant IDH1 vaccine in newly diagnosed glioma. TCRdb's copy holds only in-frame clones and misses some; the assay was immunoSEQ multiplex PCR. This table holds 70,000 to 90,000 clones, 91% found once. Their cognate antigens are unknown. This material consisted of PBMCs, taken from a glioma patient whose treatment included an IDH1 peptide vaccine. All receptors derive from a woman aged 50 to 60 with glioma. Each CDR3 is given with its conserved first and last residue. The D gene is left open where the match is weak. For some rows the clone size is stated as once, few or many, or as a class when expanded; others skip it.

clone size	V gene	D gene	J gene	CDR3 DNA	CDR3 protein
few	TRBV7-9	.	TRBJ1-1	TGTGCCAGCAGATACTTCAGGGGAGACTGGGAGGACACTGAAGCTTTCTTT	CASRYFRGDWEDTEAFF
.	TRBV11-2	TRBD2	TRBJ2-1	TGTGCCAGCAGCTTTAGCAAGGGGGGACTAGCGGGGCTCAATGAGCAGTTCTTC	CASSFSKGGLAGLNEQFF
once	TRBV10-3	TRBD1	TRBJ1-1	TGTGCCGTCCGGGACAGGGCCACTGAAGCTTTCTTT	CAVRDRATEAFF
.	TRBV18	TRBD1	TRBJ1-1	TGTGCCAGCTCACCACTCAGGGGGGCGCGGAACACTGAAGCTTTCTTT	CASSPLRGARNTEAFF
.	TRBV18	.	TRBJ2-7	TGTGCCAGCTCAACTACAGGAGGCCGGGACTCCGAGCAGTACTTC	CASSTTGGRDSEQYF
.	TRBV11-3	TRBD2	TRBJ2-1	TGTGCCAGCAGCTCTAGCGGGGGGGAGTACAATGAGCAGTTCTTC	CASSSSGGEYNEQFF
.	TRBV7-3	TRBD2	TRBJ2-2	TGTGCCAGCAGCTTAAGGGGCTTCGGGACTAGCAACACCGGGGAGCTGTTTTTT	CASSLRGFGTSNTGELFF
.	TRBV7-9	.	TRBJ2-7	TGTGCCAGCAGCTTGTTAGAAGTTCACTACGAGCAGTACTTC	CASSLLEVHYEQYF
.	TRBV9	TRBD2	TRBJ2-7	TGTGCCAGCAGCCCAGGTAGCGGGAGTTACGAGCAGTACTTC	CASSPGSGSYEQYF
once	TRBV6-6	TRBD1	TRBJ2-5	TGTGCCAGCAGTTACTCCGACAGGGGAAAGACCCAGTACTTC	CASSYSDRGKTQYF
.	TRBV29-1	.	TRBJ2-1	TGCAGCTTTCTAGACAATGAGCAGTTCTTC	CSFLDNEQFF
.	TRBV28	.	TRBJ1-1	TGTGCCAGCAGTTTTTACACTGAAGCTTTCTTT	CASSFYTEAFF
few	TRBV7-9	.	TRBJ1-3	TGTGCCAGCAGCTTGGGACGGACTTACTCTGGAAACACCATATATTTT	CASSLGRTYSGNTIYF
once	TRBV7-6	.	TRBJ2-1	TGTGCCAGCAGCTCGGGACCCCGCTCCTACAATGAGCAGTTCTTC	CASSSGPRSYNEQFF
.	TRBV28	TRBD1	TRBJ2-7	TGTGCCAGCGGGAAACAGGGGGGAGTGCAGTACTTC	CASGKQGGVQYF
.	TRBV28	.	TRBJ1-2	TGTGCCAGCAGAAAAACCTTCATTGAATATGGCTACACCTTC	CASRKTFIEYGYTF
.	TRBV2	TRBD1	TRBJ2-7	TGTGCCAGCATTGGGACAGAGGACTACGAGCAGTACTTC	CASIGTEDYEQYF
.	TRBV9	.	TRBJ2-3	TGTGCCAGCAGCGCCTCCCCGGGAGACACGCAGTATTTT	CASSASPGDTQYF
.	TRBV9	TRBD2	TRBJ2-1	TGTGCCAGCAGCGTAACTAGCGGGATTTACAATGAGCAGTTCTTC	CASSVTSGIYNEQFF
.	TRBV6-5	.	TRBJ1-2	TGTGCCAGCAGTTACTCCAGGAAGAACTATGGCTACACCTTC	CASSYSRKNYGYTF
.	TRBV5-5	TRBD1	TRBJ2-3	TGTGCCAGCAGCTTGTGGGACAGCGGAGACAATACGCAGTATTTT	CASSLWDSGDNTQYF
.	TRBV7-2	.	TRBJ1-2	TGTGCCAGCAGCTTCCTCCCTGCGGGGAACTATGGCTACACCTTC	CASSFLPAGNYGYTF
once	TRBV13	TRBD1	TRBJ1-2	TGTGCCAGCAGTGCCCGACAGGGACGTGGCTACACCTTC	CASSARQGRGYTF
.	TRBV6-1	TRBD1	TRBJ2-7	TGTGCCAGCCTACCGGGACAGGGACCCTACGAGCAGTACTTC	CASLPGQGPYEQYF
.	TRBV5-6	.	TRBJ1-3	TGTGCCAGCAGCTTGGCCGGCCTGAGCTCTGGAAACACCATATATTTT	CASSLAGLSSGNTIYF
.	TRBV7-8	.	TRBJ2-1	TGTGCCAGCAGCTGGGGGGGCGAGCAGTTCTTC	CASSWGGEQFF
.	TRBV5-1	.	TRBJ2-3	TGCGCCAGCAGCGAATCAGGCACAGATACGCAGTATTTT	CASSESGTDTQYF
few	TRBV27	.	TRBJ2-2	TGTGCCAGCAACTTATTGGGACACCTCAACACCGGGGAGCTGTTTTTT	CASNLLGHLNTGELFF
.	TRBV4-1	TRBD1	TRBJ2-5	TGCGCCAGCACCTGTTTGTCTGCACACGACAGGGGGCGGGGGACCCAGTACTTC	CASTCLSAHDRGRGTQYF
.	TRBV29-1	TRBD1	TRBJ2-1	TGCAGCGTCCTACCGGGACAGGGGGACAATGAGCAGTTCTTC	CSVLPGQGDNEQFF
.	TRBV28	.	TRBJ1-1	TGTGCCAGCAGTTTACTAGGAGTTGAAGCTTTCTTT	CASSLLGVEAFF
.	TRBV19	.	TRBJ1-4	TGTGCCAGTGCCTTACACGGGTCGTCTAATGAAAAACTGTTTTTT	CASALHGSSNEKLFF
once	TRBV10-2	TRBD1	TRBJ2-7	TGCGCCAGCAGTGAGCCGGGACAGGGTTCCTACGAGCAGTACTTC	CASSEPGQGSYEQYF
.	TRBV19	.	TRBJ1-1	TGTGCCAGTAGTAGCCCCCCCGGGACCTCGGGGGCTGAAGCTTTCTTT	CASSSPPGTSGAEAFF
.	TRBV29-1	TRBD1	TRBJ2-1	TGCAGCACAGGGACAGGGTATCACGACAATGAGCAGTTCTTC	CSTGTGYHDNEQFF
.	TRBV5-5	.	TRBJ2-3	TGTGCCAGCAGCTTGGTTGGACAGCCTCACACAGATACGCAGTATTTT	CASSLVGQPHTDTQYF
.	TRBV10-3	TRBD2	TRBJ2-2	TGTGCCATCAGTGACCCACTAGCGGGGGCGACCGGGGAGCTGTTCTTT	CAISDPLAGATGELFF
few	TRBV28	.	TRBJ1-5	TGTGCCAGCAGCCCTCATCGAAGCAATCAGCCCCAGCATTTT	CASSPHRSNQPQHF
.	TRBV28	TRBD1	TRBJ2-5	TGTGCCAGCAGAAGACAGGGGCCCCAAGAGACCCAGTACTTC	CASRRQGPQETQYF
.	TRBV25-1	TRBD2	TRBJ2-1	TGTGCCAGCAGTGCTGGGCTAGCGGTGTACAATGAGCAGTTCTTC	CASSAGLAVYNEQFF
.	TRBV28	.	TRBJ1-1	TGTGCCAGCCGACGTATCGGACGCAAAAGGACTGAAGCTTTCTTT	CASRRIGRKRTEAFF
.	TRBV29-1	.	TRBJ2-7	TGCAGCGTTAAAGATAAGAGCGGTGGATCCTACGAGCAGTACTTC	CSVKDKSGGSYEQYF
.	TRBV10-3	TRBD1	TRBJ1-1	TGTGCCATCAGTCACAGGGGTCCGGGAATGAACACTGAAGCTTTCTTT	CAISHRGPGMNTEAFF
.	TRBV7-2	TRBD1	TRBJ2-1	TGTGCCAGCGGACAGGGCACGAGATACAATGAGCAGTTCTTC	CASGQGTRYNEQFF
.	TRBV10-2	.	TRBJ2-1	TGCGCCAGCAGTTATTACAATGAGCAGTTCTTC	CASSYYNEQFF
.	TRBV5-1	TRBD2	TRBJ2-7	TGCGCCAGCAGCTTGGCCAGCGGGAGGACCTACGAGCAGTACTTC	CASSLASGRTYEQYF
.	TRBV10-1	.	TRBJ1-5	TGCGCCAGCTTCGGGACACCAATGGGGCCCCAGCATTTT	CASFGTPMGPQHF
.	TRBV5-1	TRBD1	TRBJ2-7	TGCGCCAGCAGTCGGACAGGGGGCGTAATCAACGAGCAGTACTTC	CASSRTGGVINEQYF
.	TRBV6-6	.	TRBJ2-1	TGTGCCAGCAGTTGGGCCAATGAGCAGTTCTTC	CASSWANEQFF